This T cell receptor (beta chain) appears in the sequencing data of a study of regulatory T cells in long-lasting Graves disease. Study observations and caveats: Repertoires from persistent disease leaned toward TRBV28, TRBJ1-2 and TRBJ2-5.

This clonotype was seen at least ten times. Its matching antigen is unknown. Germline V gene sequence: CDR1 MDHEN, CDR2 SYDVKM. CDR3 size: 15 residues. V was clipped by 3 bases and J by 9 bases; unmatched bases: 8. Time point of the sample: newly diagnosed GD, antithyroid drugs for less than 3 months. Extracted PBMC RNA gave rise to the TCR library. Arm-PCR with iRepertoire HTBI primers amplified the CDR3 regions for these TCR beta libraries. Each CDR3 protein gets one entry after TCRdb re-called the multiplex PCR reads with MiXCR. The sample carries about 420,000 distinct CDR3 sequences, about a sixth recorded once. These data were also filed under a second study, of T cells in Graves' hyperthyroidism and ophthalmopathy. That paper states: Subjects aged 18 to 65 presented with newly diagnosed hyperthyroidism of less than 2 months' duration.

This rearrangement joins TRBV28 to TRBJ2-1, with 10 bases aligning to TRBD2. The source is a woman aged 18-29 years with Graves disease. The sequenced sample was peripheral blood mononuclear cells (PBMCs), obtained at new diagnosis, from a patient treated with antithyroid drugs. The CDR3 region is CASSFRAGGLGEQFF. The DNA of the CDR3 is TGTGCCAGCAGTTTTCGAGCGGGAGGGCTCGGTGAGCAGTTCTTC.